In its sample, the clone carrying this TCR beta chain was seen once. This sample is part of a study of blood T cell repertoires in COVID-19. At the level of the study: Acute-phase and convalescent COVID-19 samples originated in the United States, Italy and Spain.

Assay: immunoSEQ multiplex PCR; the TCRdb copy retains only in-frame clones and omits some. The profile shows roughly 240,000 clones, roughly four fifths of them singletons. The CDR3 is made up of 15 amino acids. V gave up 8 bases and J gave up 4 bases, with 20 bases separating them. Germline CDR1 reads SGHTA; CDR2 reads FQGNSA. This chain joins TRBV7-2 and TRBJ1-2; a possible D gene is TRBD1 (5 bases). The sequenced sample was peripheral blood. This receptor was identified in a woman in her 70s with acute or convalescent COVID-19. The CDR3 nucleotides read TGTGCCAGCCGACTCAATCCGGGACTCTTCTATGGCTACACCTTC. Translated, it gives CASRLNPGLFYGYTF.